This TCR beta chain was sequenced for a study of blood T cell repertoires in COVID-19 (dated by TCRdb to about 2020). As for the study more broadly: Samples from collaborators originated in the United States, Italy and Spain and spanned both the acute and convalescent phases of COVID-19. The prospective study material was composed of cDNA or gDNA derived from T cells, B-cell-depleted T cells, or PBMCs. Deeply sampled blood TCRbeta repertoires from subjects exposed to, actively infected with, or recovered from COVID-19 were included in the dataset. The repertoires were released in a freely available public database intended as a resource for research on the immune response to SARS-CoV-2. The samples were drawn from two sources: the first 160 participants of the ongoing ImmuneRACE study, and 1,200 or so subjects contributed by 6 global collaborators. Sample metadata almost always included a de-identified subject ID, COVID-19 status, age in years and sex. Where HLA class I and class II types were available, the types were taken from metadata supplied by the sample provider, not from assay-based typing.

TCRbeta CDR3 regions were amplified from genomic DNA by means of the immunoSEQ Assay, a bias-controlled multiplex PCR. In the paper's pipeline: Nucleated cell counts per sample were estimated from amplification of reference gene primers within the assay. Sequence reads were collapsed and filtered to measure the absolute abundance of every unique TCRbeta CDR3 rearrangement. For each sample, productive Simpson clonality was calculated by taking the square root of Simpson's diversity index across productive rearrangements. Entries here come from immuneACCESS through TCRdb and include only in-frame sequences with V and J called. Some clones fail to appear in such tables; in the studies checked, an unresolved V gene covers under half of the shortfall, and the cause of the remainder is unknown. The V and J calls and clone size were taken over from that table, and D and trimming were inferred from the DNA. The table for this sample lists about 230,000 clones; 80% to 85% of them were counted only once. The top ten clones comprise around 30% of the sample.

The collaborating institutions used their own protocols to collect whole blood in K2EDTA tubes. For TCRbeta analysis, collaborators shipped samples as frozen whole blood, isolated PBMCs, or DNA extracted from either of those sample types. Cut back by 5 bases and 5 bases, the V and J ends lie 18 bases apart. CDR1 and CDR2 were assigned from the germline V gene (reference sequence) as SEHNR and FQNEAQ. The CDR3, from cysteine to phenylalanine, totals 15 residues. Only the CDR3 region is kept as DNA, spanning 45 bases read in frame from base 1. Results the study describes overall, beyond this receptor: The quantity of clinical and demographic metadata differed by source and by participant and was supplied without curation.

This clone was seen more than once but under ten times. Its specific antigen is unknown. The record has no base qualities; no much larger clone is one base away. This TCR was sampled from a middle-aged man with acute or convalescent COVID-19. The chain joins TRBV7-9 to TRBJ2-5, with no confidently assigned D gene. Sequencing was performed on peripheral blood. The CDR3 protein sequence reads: CASSTPRRPQETQYF. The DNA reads TGTGCCAGCAGCACGCCCCGTCGCCCCCAGGAGACCCAGTACTTC.